This note documents a single T cell receptor beta chain sequence. This sample is drawn from a study of T cell responses to AZD1222 COVID-19 vaccine. V lost 5 bases and J lost 5, with 10 bases in between. This CDR3 has 13 residues. The germline gives CDR1 WNHNN, CDR2 SYGVQD (reference sequence). Generated by immunoSEQ multiplex PCR, the TCRdb table keeps only in-frame clones and is missing some. This sample has about 96,000 clones, with 80% to 90% found just once. The TCR comes from an adult in good health. Sequenced material: peripheral blood, taken on day 0 of AZD1222 vaccination. V usage is TRBV10-1 and J usage is TRBJ1-5, with D tentatively TRBD1 (6 bases). The CDR3, as DNA: TGCGCCAGCAGTTCAGGGGTTCATCAGCCCCAGCATTTT. Its protein product is CASSSGVHQPQHF.